A single sample is the source of the 28 T cell receptor beta chains below, sequenced in a study of PD-1 blockade in classical Hodgkin lymphoma. Each patient experienced a relapse that followed autologous stem cell transplantation, and brentuximab vedotin exposure varied. Here immunoSEQ multiplex PCR was the method, and the copy in TCRdb shows in-frame clones only, minus some. The data contain 65,000 to 95,000 clones, about nine tenths of them singletons. The material sequenced was peripheral blood mononuclear cells (PBMCs), taken at baseline. The source of these receptors is a human donor with classical Hodgkin lymphoma.

The CDR3 bases are TGCGCCAGCAGCTTGGAGGGGGAAAGCCACGAGCAGTACTTC. Encoded protein: CASSLEGESHEQYF. This chain connects TRBV5-1 to TRBJ2-7, with a tentative D call TRBD1 (6 bases). CDR3 length equals 14 residues. Germline CDR1 SGHRS, CDR2 YFSETQ. V was shortened by 0 bases and J by 5 bases, with 12 bases between the two germline ends.

This clone has only one observation. The gene calls are TRBV30 and TRBJ1-3; D gene unclear. Trimming stripped 5 bases from V and 2 bases from J, with 13 bases between. Germline values: CDR1 GTSNPN, CDR2 SVGIG (reference sequence). This CDR3 is built from 14 residues. The CDR3 DNA reads TGTGCCTGGGCATCGTCGAATGCTGGAAACACCATATATTTT. Protein: CAWASSNAGNTIYF.

This clone appeared a few times. This sequence joins TRBV6-5 and TRBJ1-2, with no clear D. CDR1 is MNHEY and CDR2 is SVGAGI in the germline V gene. This CDR3 comprises 16 residues. Trimming removed 0 bases at V and 7 bases at J, with 18 bases between. The CDR3 nucleotides are TGTGCCAGCAGTTACTCGAGGGTCCTCCCAGTGGGTGGCTACACCTTC. This translates into CASSYSRVLPVGGYTF.

The chain recombines TRBV5-4 with TRBJ2-1; unclear D gene. The CDR3 is 12 amino acids. Germline lookup yields CDR1 SGHNT and CDR2 YYREEE (reference sequence). V lost 0 bases and J lost 7, with 5 bases in between. The CDR3 region is CASSLDLNEQFF. DNA of the CDR3: TGTGCCAGCAGCTTGGACCTAAATGAGCAGTTCTTC.

V usage is TRBV30 and J usage is TRBJ2-2; TRBD1 matches 11 bases. Looked up from germline, CDR1 is GTSNPN and CDR2 is SVGIG (reference sequence). The CDR3 has 13 residues. J lost 17 bases, V lost 3 bases, and 11 bases had no gene match. The CDR3 sequence is CAWSSGWTGGVFF. CDR3 sequence (DNA): TGTGCCTGGAGCTCTGGATGGACAGGGGGCGTATTTTTT. Combining the CDR3 with reference TRBV30 and TRBJ2-2 gives the whole variable domain SQTIHQWPATLVQPVGSPLSLECTVEGTSNPNLYWYRQAAGRGLQLLFYSVGIGQISSEVPQNLSASRPQDRQFILSSKKLLLSDSGFYLCAWSSGWTGGVFFGEGSRLTVL.

This chain connects TRBV2 to TRBJ2-5, with 15 positions matching TRBD2. This CDR3 is built from 15 residues. CDR1 and CDR2 (germline): SNHLY, FYNNEI. Trimming removed 6 bases from V and 8 bases from J; junction bases left unmatched: 7. CDR3 sequence: CASSRGLAGGHTQYF. CDR3 nucleotides: TGTGCCAGCAGCCGCGGACTAGCGGGAGGGCATACCCAGTACTTC.

The chain couples TRBV7-9 to TRBJ2-7; 8 bases match TRBD2. The CDR3 contains 15 residues. V lost 4 bases and J lost 4; bases outside the gene matches: 9. The germline gives CDR1 SEHNR, CDR2 FQNEAQ (reference sequence). The CDR3 spells CASSSPGLEKYEQYF. The DNA of the CDR3 is TGTGCCAGCAGCTCCCCGGGACTAGAGAAGTACGAGCAGTACTTC.

CDR3 loop: CASSGVDTGELFF. Here the CDR3 DNA reads TGTGCCTCCTCAGGGGTCGACACCGGGGAGCTGTTTTTT. The chain joins TRBV30 to TRBJ2-2; D is perhaps TRBD1 (6 bases). CDR1 is GTSNPN, CDR2 SVGIG, per germline (reference sequence). The V and J ends lost 7 bases and 3 bases respectively, with 12 bases between them. CDR3 length: 13 residues.

This chain joins TRBV30 and TRBJ2-7, with D uncertain. V dropped 4 bases and J dropped 6 bases, with 13 bases sitting between them. This CDR3 comprises 12 residues. Germline V gives CDR1 GTSNPN, CDR2 SVGIG (reference sequence). CDR3 protein: CAWTSEAAEQYF. The CDR3, as DNA: TGTGCCTGGACCAGTGAAGCAGCCGAGCAGTACTTC.

The rearrangement links TRBV29-1 to TRBJ2-5; 7 nucleotides align to TRBD1. The CDR3 length is 14 residues. The J segment lost 4 bases and the V segment lost 7 bases, leaving 12 bases of the junction unmatched. Germline V CDR1 and CDR2: SQVTM, ANQGSEA. Here the CDR3 reads CSATDRVGLETQYF. CDR3 coding DNA: TGCAGCGCGACTGACAGGGTTGGATTAGAGACCCAGTACTTC.

V is TRBV19 and J is TRBJ2-6, with D hard to call. Trimming took 4 bases from V and 0 from J, leaving 7 bases between them. Germline-derived CDR1 and CDR2 are LNHDA and SQIVND (reference sequence). The CDR3 is 15 amino acids. The CDR3 reads CASSTDGSGANVLTF. The DNA of the CDR3 is TGTGCCAGTAGTACGGATGGCTCTGGGGCCAACGTCCTGACTTTC.

This chain connects TRBV4-3 to TRBJ2-3; D is perhaps TRBD2 (5 bases). Per germline, CDR1 LGHNA and CDR2 YSLEER. The length of the CDR3 is 19 residues. The ends were cut back, 1 base at V and 1 base at J, with 21 bases in the middle. The CDR3 sequence is CASSQGLNVGSGRTDTQYF. The CDR3 nucleotides are TGCGCCAGCAGCCAAGGGCTAAATGTTGGGAGCGGACGCACAGATACGCAGTATTTT.

This chain connects TRBV28 to TRBJ2-1; 14 bases are shared with TRBD2. V lost 3 bases, J lost 7 bases, and 2 bases stayed unmatched. Germline CDR1 is MDHEN and CDR2 is SYDVKM. The CDR3 totals 15 residues. CDR3 sequence (DNA): TGTGCCAGCAGTTTGGGGACTAGCGGGAGTAATGAGCAGTTCTTC. Translated: CASSLGTSGSNEQFF.

The rearrangement links TRBV6-6 to TRBJ2-2; D unresolved. The germline V gene has CDR1 MNHNY and CDR2 SVGAGI (reference sequence). The CDR3 runs 13 residues. Trimming removed 6 bases at V and 4 bases at J, with 9 bases between. CDR3 sequence: CASSPDFTGELFF. The CDR3, as DNA: TGTGCCAGCAGCCCTGACTTCACCGGGGAGCTGTTTTTT.

V gene TRBV5-6 combines with J gene TRBJ2-3; 7 bases match TRBD1. Germline V gene data show CDR1 as SGHDT and CDR2 as YYEEEE. J lost 2 bases, V lost 5 bases, and 5 bases had no gene match. This CDR3 contains 14 residues. The chain's CDR3 is CASSWDSDTDTQYF. Here the CDR3 DNA reads TGTGCCAGCAGTTGGGACAGCGACACAGATACGCAGTATTTT.

This chain connects TRBV4-1 to TRBJ1-2; D remains ambiguous. Germline values: CDR1 MGHRA, CDR2 YSYEKL. Trimming took off 2 bases at V and 3 bases at J, with 7 bases between the two ends. The CDR3 has 13 amino acids. The CDR3 protein is CASSQTRHYGYTF. Written as DNA, the CDR3 is TGCGCCAGCAGCCAAACACGACACTATGGCTACACCTTC.

V usage is TRBV5-1 and J usage is TRBJ2-1; 11 bases are shared with TRBD2. The junction had 14 bases not matched to a gene; V was cut back by 4 bases and J by 8 bases. The CDR3 extends over 17 amino acids. In germline, CDR1 is SGHRS, CDR2 YFSETQ. This CDR3 is CASSPLGGTSGPHEQFF. The CDR3 DNA reads as TGCGCCAGCAGCCCCTTGGGGGGGACTAGCGGCCCCCATGAGCAGTTCTTC.

CDR3 sequence (DNA): TGTGCCAGCAGTTTAGAGGGGGGGGCCCCGCGGCCCCAGCATTTT. As protein: CASSLEGGAPRPQHF. This chain joins TRBV28 and TRBJ1-5, with D possibly being TRBD1 (6 bases). With 2 bases removed from V and 9 bases from J, the gap between germline ends came to 17 bases. The CDR3 loop spans 15 amino acids. Germline V CDR1 and CDR2: MDHEN, SYDVKM.

In its sample, this clone was seen once. This chain uses TRBV29-1 with TRBJ1-1; D might be TRBD1 (6 bases). Germline lookup yields CDR1 SQVTM and CDR2 ANQGSEA. This CDR3 spans 13 amino acids. Trimming took 7 bases from V and 2 from J, leaving 14 bases between them. CDR3 DNA sequence: TGCAGCGGGAAACAGGGTCTTAACACTGAAGCTTTCTTT. Protein: CSGKQGLNTEAFF.

The genes are TRBV6-5 and TRBJ2-7, with D unclear. Germline V lookup: CDR1 MNHEY, CDR2 SVGAGI. This CDR3 is built from 14 residues. The V and J ends lost 0 bases and 2 bases respectively, with 8 bases between them. The CDR3 DNA follows: TGTGCCAGCAGTTACTCGATAACTACCTACGAGCAGTACTTC. It translates to CASSYSITTYEQYF.

The chain links TRBV14 to TRBJ2-7, with TRBD2 as a possible D gene (5 bases). The germline V and J ends were trimmed by 0 bases and 3 bases, with 12 bases remaining between them. The length of the CDR3 is 15 residues. Germline CDR1 SGHDN, CDR2 FVKESK. CDR3 residues: CASSQDPGTVYEQYF. In DNA form, the CDR3 reads TGTGCCAGCAGCCAAGATCCGGGAACTGTCTACGAGCAGTACTTC.

V and J are TRBV7-2 and TRBJ1-5; 8 bases line up with TRBD1. Germline V gene data show CDR1 as SGHTA and CDR2 as FQGNSA. Losses at the gene ends were 4 bases for V and 7 bases for J; bases not matched to a gene: 9. This CDR3 has 15 amino acids. The CDR3 spells CASSSDRGREQPQHF. CDR3 bases: TGTGCCAGCAGCTCAGACAGGGGACGAGAACAGCCCCAGCATTTT. Based on the CDR3 plus reference TRBV7-2 and TRBJ1-5, the full variable domain is GAGVSQSPSNKVTEKGKDVELRCDPISGHTALYWYRQSLGQGLEFLIYFQGNSAPDKSGLPSDRFSAERTGGSVSTLTIQRTQQEDSAVYLCASSSDRGREQPQHFGDGTRLSIL.

This chain joins TRBV19 and TRBJ1-2; D unclear. Germline CDR1 is LNHDA and CDR2 is SQIVND (reference sequence). Trimming shortened V by 0 bases and J by 2 bases, and 4 bases separated the two germline ends. This CDR3 is built from 13 residues. CDR3 in amino acids: CASSIDSNYGYTF. CDR3 bases: TGTGCCAGTAGTATAGATTCAAACTATGGCTACACCTTC.

About this clone: Other DNA sequences in this sample translate to the same CDR3. This sequence joins TRBV9 and TRBJ1-3; D remains unclear. V dropped 0 bases and J dropped 0 bases, with 7 bases sitting between them. The CDR3 length is 15 residues. CDR1 is SGDLS and CDR2 is YYNGEE in the germline V gene. CDR3 nucleotide sequence: TGTGCCAGCAGCGTAGGAGATAGCTCTGGAAACACCATATATTTT. Protein sequence: CASSVGDSSGNTIYF.

V usage is TRBV5-8 and J usage is TRBJ2-3; 11 bases line up with TRBD1. CDR1 is SGHTS and CDR2 is YDEGEE in the germline V gene. The V gene end was trimmed by 4 bases and the J gene end by 8 bases; junction bases not matched to a gene: 6. The CDR3 spans 14 residues. CDR3 residues: CASSLGQGGLTQYF. DNA for the CDR3: TGTGCCAGCAGCCTGGGACAGGGGGGACTTACGCAGTATTTT.

The chain combines TRBV4-3 with TRBJ1-1; D is ambiguous. From germline, CDR1 is LGHNA and CDR2 YSLEER. With 0 bases removed from V and 3 bases from J, the gap between germline ends came to 11 bases. The length of the CDR3 is 15 residues. CDR3 nucleotides: TGCGCCAGCAGCCAAGATAGCGGGTCCGACACTGAAGCTTTCTTT. Its protein product is CASSQDSGSDTEAFF.

This clone was counted a single time. This rearrangement joins TRBV30 to TRBJ1-2; TRBD1 is a possible D gene (6 bases). V lost 1 base and J lost 0, with 12 bases in between. This CDR3 is 15 amino acids long. CDR1 GTSNPN and CDR2 SVGIG come from the germline V gene (reference sequence). The CDR3 DNA reads as TGTGCCTGGAGTGCCCCGGACAGAGCTAACTATGGCTACACCTTC. Translated, it gives CAWSAPDRANYGYTF.

The chain employs TRBV29-1 and TRBJ2-5; 9 positions agree with TRBD1. J gave up 5 bases and V 6 bases, and 7 bases lay outside the gene matches. This CDR3 is 13 amino acids long. Germline lookup yields CDR1 SQVTM and CDR2 ANQGSEA. The CDR3 sequence is CSVGQGPPETQYF. DNA of the CDR3: TGCAGCGTCGGACAGGGGCCACCGGAGACCCAGTACTTC.